This TCR beta chain was sequenced during a study of blood T cell repertoires in COVID-19. The CDR3 totals 14 residues. Trimming cost V 6 bases and J 10 bases; bases outside gene matches: 7. Germline CDR1 and CDR2: SNHLY and FYNNEI. Original methodology: Estimates of nucleated cell counts were drawn from the amplification of reference gene primers. This table comes from immunoSEQ multiplex PCR, and its TCRdb copy is limited to in-frame clones, with some not included. V and J calls and clone size are given by that table; D and trimming were obtained from the DNA. Here the sample spans fewer than 350,000 clones, more than 70% being singletons.

This chain connects TRBV2 to TRBJ1-6, with 9 bases fitting TRBD1. The sample was peripheral blood. This TCR came from a woman aged 60-75 years with COVID-19, enrolled during active disease. The CDR3 DNA reads as TGTGCCAGCAGGACCGGGACAGGGACCTCACCCCTCCACTTT. This gives the protein CASRTGTGTSPLHF.